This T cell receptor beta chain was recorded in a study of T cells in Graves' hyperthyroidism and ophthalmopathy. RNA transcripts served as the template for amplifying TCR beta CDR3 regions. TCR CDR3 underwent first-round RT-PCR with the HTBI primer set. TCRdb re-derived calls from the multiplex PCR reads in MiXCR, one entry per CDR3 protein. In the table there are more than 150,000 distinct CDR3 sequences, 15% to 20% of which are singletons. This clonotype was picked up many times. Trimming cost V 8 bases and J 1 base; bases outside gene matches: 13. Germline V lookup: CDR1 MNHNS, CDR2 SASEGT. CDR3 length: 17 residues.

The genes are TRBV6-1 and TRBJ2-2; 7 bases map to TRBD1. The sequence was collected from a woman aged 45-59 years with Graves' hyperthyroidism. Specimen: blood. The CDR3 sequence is CASGGDDRVGNTGELFF. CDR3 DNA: TGTGCCAGCGGAGGTGATGACAGGGTCGGGAACACCGGGGAGCTGTTTTTT.